This TCR beta chain was captured in a study of regulatory T cells in long-lasting Graves disease. Study-wide points: Relative to newly diagnosed Graves' patients, persistent ones had lower TCR diversity. Preferential use of TRBV28, TRBJ1-2 and TRBJ2-5 was seen in persistent disease. Samples came from peripheral blood alone, without thyroid tissue.

Time point denoted: newly diagnosed GD, antithyroid drugs for less than 3 months. The authors made the TCR library using RNA they extracted from PBMCs. This clonotype appeared once. The antigen is unknown. Arm-PCR of CDR3 regions with iRepertoire HTBI primers generated TCR beta libraries. TCRdb fed the multiplex PCR reads into MiXCR, producing one record per CDR3 protein. This table has about 540,000 distinct CDR3 sequences, less than 15% appearing once. The CDR3 length is 15 residues. V shed 4 bases, J shed 7 bases, and the junction held 9 bases outside the gene matches. CDR1 is MNHEY, CDR2 SVGAGI, per germline. A further study also used this sample, focusing on T cells in Graves' hyperthyroidism and ophthalmopathy. In that study: Any patient presenting with uncontrolled infection, other autoimmune disease, pregnancy or lactation was left out.

The sample in question was peripheral blood mononuclear cells (PBMCs), obtained at new diagnosis, from a patient treated with antithyroid drugs. This clonotype originated in a man between 25 and 39 years old with Graves disease. This chain joins TRBV6-5 and TRBJ2-2, with TRBD2 matching over 7 bases. In DNA form, the CDR3 reads TGTGCCAGCAGTTTGGGGGGGAGCGGGTTCGGGGAGCTGTTTTTT. Its translation: CASSLGGSGFGELFF.